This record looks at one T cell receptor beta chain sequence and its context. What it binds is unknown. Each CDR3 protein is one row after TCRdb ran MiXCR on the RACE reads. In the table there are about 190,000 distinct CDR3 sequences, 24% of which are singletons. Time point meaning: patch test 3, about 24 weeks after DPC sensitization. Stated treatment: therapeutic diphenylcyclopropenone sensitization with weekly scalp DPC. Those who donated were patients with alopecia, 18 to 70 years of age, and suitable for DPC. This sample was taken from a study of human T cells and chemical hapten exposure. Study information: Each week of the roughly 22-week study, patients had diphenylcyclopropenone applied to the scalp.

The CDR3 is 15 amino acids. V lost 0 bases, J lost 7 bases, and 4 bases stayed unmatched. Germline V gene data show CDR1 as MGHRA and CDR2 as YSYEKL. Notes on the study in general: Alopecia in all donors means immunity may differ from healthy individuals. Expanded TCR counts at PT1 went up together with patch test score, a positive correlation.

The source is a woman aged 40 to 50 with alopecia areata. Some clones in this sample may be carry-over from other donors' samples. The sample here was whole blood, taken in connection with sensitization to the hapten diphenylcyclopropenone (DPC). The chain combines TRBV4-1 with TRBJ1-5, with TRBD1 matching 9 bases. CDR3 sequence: CASSQDTGGGQPQHF. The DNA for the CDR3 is TGCGCCAGCAGCCAAGATACAGGGGGCGGGCAGCCCCAGCATTTT.